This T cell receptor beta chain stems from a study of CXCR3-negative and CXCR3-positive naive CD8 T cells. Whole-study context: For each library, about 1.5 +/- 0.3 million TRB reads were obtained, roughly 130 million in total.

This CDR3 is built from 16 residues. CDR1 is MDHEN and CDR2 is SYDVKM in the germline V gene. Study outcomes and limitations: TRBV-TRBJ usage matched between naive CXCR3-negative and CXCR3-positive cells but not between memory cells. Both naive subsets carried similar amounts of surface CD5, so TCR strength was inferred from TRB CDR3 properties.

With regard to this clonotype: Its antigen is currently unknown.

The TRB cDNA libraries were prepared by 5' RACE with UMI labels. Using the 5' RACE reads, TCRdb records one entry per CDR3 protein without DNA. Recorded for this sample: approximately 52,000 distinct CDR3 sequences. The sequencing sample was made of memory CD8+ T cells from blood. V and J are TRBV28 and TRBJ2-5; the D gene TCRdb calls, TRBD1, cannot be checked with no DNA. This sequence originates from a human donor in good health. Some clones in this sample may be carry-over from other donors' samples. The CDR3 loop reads CASSIPGTPHQETQYF.